The 5 T cell receptor beta chains listed next were all sequenced from one sample in a study of cytomegalovirus exposure and HLA in healthy donors. In the PCR, 60 Vbeta and 13 Jbeta primers were used. Some clones are missing from TCRdb's copy, which holds only in-frame ones; the method was immunoSEQ multiplex PCR. The sample consists of 150,000 to 200,000 clones, approximately 80% of them appearing once. The source material was PBMCs. These receptors originate from a man younger than 35 in good health and CMV-seronegative.

The CDR3 is CASRKPIRDTGELFF. CDR3 in DNA: TGTGCCAGCAGAAAACCGATCAGGGACACCGGGGAGCTGTTTTTT. The gene calls are TRBV6-1 and TRBJ2-2, with D possibly matching TRBD1 (5 bases). Looked up from germline, CDR1 is MNHNS and CDR2 is SASEGT. The length of the CDR3 is 15 residues. The V and J ends lost 6 bases and 3 bases respectively, with 14 bases between them.

The CDR3 loop reads CASSRGQATDTQYF. CDR3 nucleotides: TGTGCCAGCAGTCGCGGACAGGCCACAGATACGCAGTATTTT. The chain is built from TRBV6-5 and TRBJ2-3; 7 nucleotides align to TRBD1. Trimming cost V 5 bases and J 2 bases; bases outside gene matches: 4. Germline CDR1 MNHEY, CDR2 SVGAGI. CDR3 size: 14 residues.

This rearrangement joins TRBV5-1 to TRBJ2-5, with D possibly being TRBD1 (6 bases). CDR1 is SGHRS, CDR2 YFSETQ, per germline. Trimming shortened V by 1 base and J by 5 bases, and 9 bases separated the two germline ends. The CDR3 covers 13 residues. Here the CDR3 reads CASSLMGAETQYF. CDR3 in DNA: TGCGCCAGCAGCTTGATGGGGGCGGAGACCCAGTACTTC.

The chain employs TRBV29-1 and TRBJ2-7; weak D call: TRBD2 (5 bases). This CDR3 has 13 residues. V was clipped by 4 bases and J by 7 bases, with 17 bases between them. Per germline, CDR1 SQVTM and CDR2 ANQGSEA. In nucleotides, the CDR3 is TGCAGCGTTGGGACTCGGCTGGAGCGGGAGCAGTACTTC. As protein: CSVGTRLEREQYF.

This rearrangement joins TRBV10-3 to TRBJ2-5; D call uncertain. The J call may be incorrect, as the DNA end agrees better with TRBJ2-7. The CDR3 length is 13 residues. Germline CDR1 is ENHRY and CDR2 is SYGVKD. The CDR3 spells CAISGRQTAEQYF. The CDR3 DNA sequence: TGTGCCATCAGTGGACGCCAAACAGCCGAGCAGTACTTC.